This section outlines one T cell receptor beta chain sequence together with its context. These data belong to a study of control samples from healthy donors and cancer patients. The CDR3 runs 17 residues. The germline V and J ends were trimmed by 0 bases and 0 bases, with 9 bases remaining between them. Germline V lookup: CDR1 SGHTA, CDR2 FQGNSA. Sequenced by immunoSEQ multiplex PCR; TCRdb stores in-frame clones only, minus some. The sample consists of around 26,000 clones, roughly 80% of them appearing once. This clonotype originated in a man in his 60s with colorectal cancer. Material for sequencing was PBMCs. This chain connects TRBV7-2 to TRBJ2-6; D gene ambiguous. CDR3 region: CASSLARRSSGANVLTF. The CDR3 DNA is TGTGCCAGCAGCTTAGCGCGGCGGAGCTCTGGGGCCAACGTCCTGACTTTC.